The present T cell receptor (beta chain) was sequenced within a study of response to subunit inactivated influenza vaccine. Findings and caveats of the study: The authors suggested that every seasonal influenza vaccination recruits few new T cells.

As concerns this clonotype: Antigen: not known.

TCRdb re-called the RT-PCR reads with MiXCR, one entry per CDR3 protein. The repertoire holds hundreds of thousands of distinct CDR3 sequences, 12% seen once, with roughly 10% in the top ten. The CDR3 is 15 amino acids. Germline V gene data show CDR1 as MNHEY and CDR2 as SVGEGT. Trimming removed 2 bases at V and 4 bases at J, with 14 bases between. The chain combines TRBV6-2 or TRBV6-3 with TRBJ1-1; D is unclear. The sequencing here drew on PBMCs from blood, taken on the day of vaccination. The receptor was derived from a man in his fifties or sixties who received an inactivated influenza vaccine. The CDR3 sequence: CASSYNSLGSTEAFF. The CDR3 DNA is TGTGCCAGCAGTTACAACTCATTAGGGAGCACTGAAGCTTTCTTT.